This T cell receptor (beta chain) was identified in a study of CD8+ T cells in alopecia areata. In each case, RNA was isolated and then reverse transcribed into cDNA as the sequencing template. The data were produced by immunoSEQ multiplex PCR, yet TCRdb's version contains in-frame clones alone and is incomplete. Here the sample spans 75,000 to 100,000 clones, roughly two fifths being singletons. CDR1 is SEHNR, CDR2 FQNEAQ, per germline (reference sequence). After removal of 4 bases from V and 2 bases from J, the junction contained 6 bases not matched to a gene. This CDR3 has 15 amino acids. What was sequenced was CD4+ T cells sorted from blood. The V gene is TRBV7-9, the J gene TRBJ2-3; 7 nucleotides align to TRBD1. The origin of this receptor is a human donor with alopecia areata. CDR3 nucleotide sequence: TGTGCCAGCAGCTGGGGACAGCATATCACAGATACGCAGTATTTT. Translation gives CASSWGQHITDTQYF.